Below, one T cell receptor beta chain is given with its context. This specimen comes from a study of OX40 agonist ivuxolimab in advanced cancers. With 4 bases clipped from V and 2 bases from J, the junction kept 3 bases outside the gene matches. This CDR3 spans 14 amino acids. Germline V gene lookup returns CDR1 LGHNA and CDR2 YNFKEQ. The table came from immunoSEQ multiplex PCR; TCRdb's copy has only in-frame clones and leaves some out. The sample includes around 29,000 clones, around 87% of them seen just once. The sequenced sample was CD4+ or CD8+ T cells sorted from blood, obtained in a trial of the OX40 agonist ivuxolimab. The TCR comes from an adult with an advanced solid tumor such as melanoma, head and neck, liver or kidney cancer. J is TRBJ1-2 and V is TRBV4-2, with 8 bases that match TRBD1. The CDR3 is CASSPTGGNYGYTF. CDR3 DNA sequence: TGTGCCAGCAGCCCCACAGGGGGGAACTATGGCTACACCTTC.